These 26 T cell receptor beta chains were all obtained from the same sample, sequenced in a study of blood T cell repertoires in COVID-19. Using immunoSEQ multiplex PCR, the repertoire was profiled, and TCRdb retains in-frame clones only, with some absent. The repertoire has roughly 200,000 clones, about 85% of them found once; the top ten carry 18%. Sequences were obtained from peripheral blood. Receptors originate from a person between 65 and 79 years old with COVID-19, enrolled during active disease.

The chain uses TRBV28 and TRBJ2-7; 10 positions agree with TRBD2. V lost 1 base, J lost 2 bases, and 2 bases stayed unmatched. The CDR3 is made up of 15 amino acids. Germline V gene sequence: CDR1 MDHEN, CDR2 SYDVKM. CDR3 amino acids: CASSLSAGGPYEQYF. The CDR3 region has the DNA TGTGCCAGCAGTTTATCAGCGGGAGGGCCCTACGAGCAGTACTTC.

This clone was seen only once. The rearrangement uses TRBV10-3 and TRBJ2-7; the match to TRBD2 covers 9 bases. With V trimmed by 10 bases and J by 2 bases, 9 bases remained unmatched. Germline lookup yields CDR1 ENHRY and CDR2 SYGVKD. This CDR3 has 14 amino acids. CDR3: CATSRGGDTYEQYF. CDR3 bases: TGTGCCACCTCGCGCGGGGGGGATACCTACGAGCAGTACTTC.

This clone was seen a handful of times. This sequence joins TRBV19 and TRBJ1-4; D perhaps matches TRBD1 (6 bases). In germline, CDR1 is LNHDA, CDR2 SQIVND (reference sequence). The V end was cut by 9 bases, the J end by 4 bases, with 12 bases between. The CDR3 has 13 residues. The CDR3 DNA is TGTGCCAGCCAGGGGAGCTTTAATGAAAAACTGTTTTTT. Encoded protein: CASQGSFNEKLFF.

The rearrangement links TRBV12-3 or TRBV12-4 to TRBJ1-5; D is uncertain. CDR3 length equals 12 residues. V was shortened by 8 bases and J by 8 bases, with 13 bases between the two germline ends. CDR3 DNA sequence: TGTGCCAGCGGTCGGGTGGTGAAGCCCCAGCATTTT. Its translation: CASGRVVKPQHF.

The chain uses TRBV18 and TRBJ1-1; 7 nucleotides line up with TRBD1. CDR1 and CDR2 from the germline V gene are KGHSH and LQKENI. The CDR3 has 15 residues. V was pared by 1 base and J by 1 base, with 3 bases of the junction left unmatched. The CDR3 nucleotides are TGTGCCAGCTCACCACGGGACAGACAGAACACTGAAGCTTTCTTT. It is translated as CASSPRDRQNTEAFF.

This clone was detected only once. The chain combines TRBV5-1 with TRBJ1-4; TRBD1 is a possible D gene (6 bases). V was trimmed by 4 bases and J by 3 bases, leaving 19 bases between them. Germline CDR1 reads SGHRS; CDR2 reads YFSETQ. The CDR3 sequence is 17 residues long. The CDR3 region is CASSRNKRQAPNEKLFF. Here the CDR3 DNA reads TGCGCCAGCAGCAGGAACAAAAGACAGGCGCCTAATGAAAAACTGTTTTTT.

In this sample, this clone turned up a few times. The chain combines TRBV9 with TRBJ1-5; the D gene is possibly TRBD1 (6 bases). The CDR3 runs to 14 residues. The V gene lost 3 bases and the J gene lost 6 bases, with 13 bases spanning the gap. Germline lookup yields CDR1 SGDLS and CDR2 YYNGEE. The CDR3 loop reads CASSAGTLGQPQHF. CDR3 nucleotide sequence: TGTGCCAGCAGCGCGGGGACATTGGGTCAGCCCCAGCATTTT.

The genes are TRBV15 and TRBJ1-5; D call uncertain. Germline lookup yields CDR1 LNHNV and CDR2 YYDKDF (reference sequence). This CDR3 is built from 15 residues. V shed 0 bases and J shed 4 bases, with 10 bases lying between them. The CDR3 spells CATSRERAANQPQHF. CDR3 nucleotide sequence: TGTGCCACCAGCAGAGAGCGGGCAGCTAATCAGCCCCAGCATTTT.

The chain is built from TRBV11-2 and TRBJ1-3, with 7 bases fitting TRBD1. The CDR3 runs 15 residues. CDR1 SGHAT and CDR2 FQNNGV come from the germline V gene. The V and J ends lost 4 bases and 0 bases, in that order; junction bases with no gene match: 3. CDR3 bases: TGTGCCAGCAGCTCAGACAGGGACTCTGGAAACACCATATATTTT. Translation: CASSSDRDSGNTIYF.

This clone was found once. The V call is TRBV4-1, the J call TRBJ1-1; 7 bases align to TRBD1. The CDR3 is 13 residues long. The germline gives CDR1 MGHRA, CDR2 YSYEKL. V shed 5 bases and J 11 bases; nucleotides not matched to a gene: 11. For the CDR3, the DNA is TGCGCCAGCAGCTCAGATCCCGGACAGGCTGCTTTCTTT. This gives the protein CASSSDPGQAAFF.

This chain connects TRBV5-1 to TRBJ1-1; TRBD1 matches at 7 bases. CDR1 and CDR2 (germline): SGHRS, YFSETQ. The CDR3 sequence is 16 residues long. Trimming cost V 4 bases and J 5 bases; bases outside gene matches: 14. CDR3 bases: TGCGCCAGCAGCGGGGGAAGACAGGGTAGGGGAACTGAAGCTTTCTTT. Residues: CASSGGRQGRGTEAFF.

The V and J genes are TRBV6-4 and TRBJ2-6; 8 bases fit TRBD1. V lost 3 bases, J lost 0 bases, and 7 bases stayed unmatched. The CDR3 sequence is 18 residues long. Germline assignment: CDR1 MRHNA and CDR2 SNTAGT. The CDR3 DNA sequence: TGTGCCAGCAGTGATTATGCAGGGGGCGACTCTGGGGCCAACGTCCTGACTTTC. Amino acids: CASSDYAGGDSGANVLTF.

The chain carries TRBV20-1 and TRBJ2-2, with 9 bases that match TRBD1. The germline gives CDR1 DFQATT, CDR2 SNEGSKA (reference sequence). V shed 3 bases, J shed 7 bases, and the junction held 9 bases outside the gene matches. The CDR3 runs to 15 residues. The CDR3 nucleotides read TGCAGTGCTAGTCCCGGGACAGGGTTAATCGGGGAGCTGTTTTTT. Amino acid sequence: CSASPGTGLIGELFF.

V is TRBV7-2 and J is TRBJ2-7, with D maybe TRBD2 (5 bases). The CDR3 is 12 amino acids. Germline lookup yields CDR1 SGHTA and CDR2 FQGNSA. The V end was cut by 3 bases, the J end by 5 bases, with 8 bases between. CDR3 protein: CASSFVANEQYF. CDR3 bases: TGTGCCAGCAGCTTTGTAGCGAACGAGCAGTACTTC.

The gene calls are TRBV5-4 and TRBJ2-3, with a weak D call TRBD1 (7 bases). Trimming left V 0 bases short and J 6 bases short, with 14 bases between. The V gene's germline CDR1 is SGHNT and CDR2 YYREEE (reference sequence). The CDR3 contains 15 residues. For the CDR3, the DNA is TGTGCCAGCAGCTTGGGAGGAGGGGGCGCCGATACGCAGTATTTT. Translating gives CASSLGGGGADTQYF. Using reference TRBV5-4 and TRBJ2-3 for the parts outside the CDR3, the full variable domain is ETGVTQSPTHLIKTRGQQVTLRCSSQSGHNTVSWYQQALGQGPQFIFQYYREEENGRGNFPPRFSGLQFPNYSSELNVNALELDDSALYLCASSLGGGGADTQYFGPGTRLTVL.

The chain carries TRBV4-2 and TRBJ2-7, with D possibly being TRBD1 (6 bases). V gave up 2 bases and J gave up 6 bases, with 11 bases separating them. This CDR3 has 13 residues. Germline loops: CDR1 LGHNA, CDR2 YNFKEQ. In DNA, the CDR3 is TGTGCCAGCAGCCAAAACAGGGTATCCGAGCAGTACTTC. Its translation: CASSQNRVSEQYF.

This chain connects TRBV9 to TRBJ1-2; 9 bases line up with TRBD1. The CDR3 has 16 amino acids. CDR1 SGDLS and CDR2 YYNGEE come from the germline V gene. The ends lost 3 bases at V and 8 bases at J; junction bases unmatched: 14. CDR3 DNA sequence: TGTGCCAGCAGCGCGAGACAGGACAGGGGCTCTCGAGGCTACACCTTC. Its protein is CASSARQDRGSRGYTF.

The chain couples TRBV28 to TRBJ2-7; possibly TRBD1 for D (6 bases). Germline CDR1 reads MDHEN; CDR2 reads SYDVKM. The germline V and J ends were trimmed by 1 base and 2 bases, with 18 bases remaining between them. This CDR3 has 17 amino acids. CDR3 DNA: TGTGCCAGCAGTTTATCGTCGTCCAGGGGCCTAGCCTACGAGCAGTACTTC. It is translated as CASSLSSSRGLAYEQYF.

The V gene is TRBV7-8, the J gene TRBJ2-7; D is undetermined. The germline gives CDR1 SGHVS, CDR2 FQNEAQ. The CDR3 totals 15 residues. V lost 1 base and J 0 bases, leaving 10 bases between the germline ends. The CDR3 region is CASSLVGTHSYEQYF. The CDR3 nucleotides read TGTGCCAGCAGCTTAGTTGGTACACACTCCTACGAGCAGTACTTC.

The J gene is TRBJ2-5, the V gene TRBV11-3; a weak D match, TRBD1 (7 bases). From germline, CDR1 is SGHNT and CDR2 YENEEA. Trimming took off 5 bases at V and 2 bases at J, with 9 bases between the two ends. This CDR3 spans 13 amino acids. As DNA, the CDR3 is TGTGCCAGCAGCGCGGGACAGCAAGAGACCCAGTACTTC. The encoded protein is CASSAGQQETQYF.

The chain carries TRBV4-3 and TRBJ2-1; TRBD2 is a possible D gene (6 bases). Germline CDR1 LGHNA, CDR2 YSLEER. V was clipped by 8 bases and J by 2 bases, with 13 bases between them. The CDR3 totals 14 residues. This chain's CDR3 is CASSRGSTYNEQFF. DNA of the CDR3: TGCGCCAGCTCCCGGGGGTCGACCTACAATGAGCAGTTCTTC.

This clone was observed a handful of times. J is TRBJ1-5 and V is TRBV6-1; tentatively, D is TRBD1 (5 bases). The CDR3 sequence is 14 residues long. The ends were cut back, 3 bases at V and 7 bases at J, with 13 bases in the middle. The germline CDR1 and CDR2 sequences are MNHNS and SASEGT. CDR3 bases: TGTGCCAGCAGTGAGTCCCACAGGCCACAGCCCCAGCATTTT. Its protein is CASSESHRPQPQHF.

The V and J genes are TRBV10-2 and TRBJ1-5, with 9 bases matching TRBD1. Germline CDR1 and CDR2: WSHSY and SAAADI. CDR3 length: 22 residues. V lost 1 base to trimming and J lost 0 bases; unmatched junction nucleotides: 19. CDR3 sequence (DNA): TGCGCCAGCAGTGAGTTTGGCCTTTGGGGACAGGGTGTAACCGATAGCAATCAGCCCCAGCATTTT. It is translated as CASSEFGLWGQGVTDSNQPQHF.

V is TRBV11-2 and J is TRBJ1-1, with D tentatively TRBD1 (5 bases). The CDR3 has 16 amino acids. Germline CDR1 SGHAT, CDR2 FQNNGV. The V gene lost 2 bases and the J gene lost 4 bases, with 17 bases spanning the gap. In nucleotides, the CDR3 is TGTGCCAGCAGCTTAAGTCAGGGTTTCGGGAGCACTGAAGCTTTCTTT. This sequence encodes CASSLSQGFGSTEAFF.

This chain connects TRBV6-6 to TRBJ2-1; TRBD1 matches at 10 bases. This CDR3 region has 15 residues. CDR1 is MNHNY, CDR2 SVGAGI, per germline (reference sequence). V lost 0 bases, J lost 15 bases, and 11 bases stayed unmatched. The CDR3 bases are TGTGCCAGCAGTTACTCTGGGGGACAGGGGTTGAGAGCGTTCTTC. This encodes CASSYSGGQGLRAFF.

V usage is TRBV27 and J usage is TRBJ2-7; a weak D match, TRBD2 (8 bases). V lost 6 bases and J 0 bases, leaving 15 bases between the germline ends. The CDR3 sequence is 15 residues long. The germline V gene has CDR1 MNHEY and CDR2 SMNVEV (reference sequence). CDR3 in amino acids: CASRIAGQPSYEQYF. The CDR3 DNA is TGTGCCAGCAGAATAGCGGGACAGCCCTCCTACGAGCAGTACTTC.